Presented here are 29 T cell receptor beta chains from one specimen sequenced in a study of memory B cells and T cells in multiple sclerosis. Libraries were prepared by immunoSEQ multiplex PCR; TCRdb keeps only in-frame clonotypes and omits some of them. The data show around 30,000 clones, roughly 83% seen once. CFSE-dim autoproliferating and CFSE-high non-proliferating T cells from unstimulated culture were sequenced separately. Pooled replicate wells came from around 50 million CFSE-labeled PBMCs cultured less than 8 days without stimulus. These receptors are not linked to any known antigen. Sequenced material: PBMCs from blood kept in culture. The receptors shown here come from a human donor with multiple sclerosis.

This chain connects TRBV5-1 to TRBJ2-7; TRBD2 is a possible D gene (5 bases). From germline, CDR1 is SGHRS and CDR2 YFSETQ. Trimming removed 4 bases from V and 0 bases from J, with 11 bases in between. The CDR3 length is 14 residues. The CDR3 here is CASSLGAVSYEQYF. Here the CDR3 DNA reads TGCGCCAGCAGCCTGGGAGCGGTCTCCTACGAGCAGTACTTC.

This clone was found once. This chain joins TRBV19 and TRBJ2-7; 7 bases are a match to TRBD2. The V segment lost 5 bases and the J segment 1 base; nucleotides outside the gene matches: 11. This CDR3 spans 16 amino acids. The germline V gene has CDR1 LNHDA and CDR2 SQIVND (reference sequence). The CDR3 bases are TGTGCCAGTAGTGTCAACAAGCGGGACCATTCCTACGAGCAGTACTTC. The encoded protein is CASSVNKRDHSYEQYF.

CDR3 amino acids: CASRMEGVSEKLFF. CDR3 bases: TGCGCCAGCAGAATGGAGGGGGTATCAGAAAAACTGTTTTTT. The chain is built from TRBV10-2 and TRBJ1-4, with D possibly being TRBD1 (6 bases). V lost 6 bases and J lost 8, with 16 bases in between. CDR3 length equals 14 residues. Per the germline V gene, CDR1 is WSHSY and CDR2 is SAAADI.

The chain is built from TRBV18 and TRBJ2-3, with 10 bases that match TRBD2. The CDR3 length is 16 residues. CDR1 and CDR2 from the germline V gene are KGHSH and LQKENI. V trimming: 1 base; J trimming: 4 bases; junction bases outside the gene matches: 5. The DNA for the CDR3 is TGTGCCAGCTCACCACTAGCGGGAGGCCGCTCAGATACGCAGTATTTT. It specifies CASSPLAGGRSDTQYF.

The CDR3 DNA reads TGTGCCAGCAGCTTCTCCGCAAGGGGCAGGACCTACGAGCAGTACTTC. Amino acid sequence: CASSFSARGRTYEQYF. This chain joins TRBV7-9 and TRBJ2-7; D possibly corresponds to TRBD1 (5 bases). Trimming stripped 3 bases from V and 2 bases from J, with 17 bases between. This CDR3 has 16 amino acids. Germline V gene lookup returns CDR1 SEHNR and CDR2 FQNEAQ (reference sequence).

This clone was found once. The chain employs TRBV23-1 and TRBJ2-7; no firm D call. TRBV23-1 qualifies as an ORF whose function is uncertain. The CDR3 runs 15 residues. Trimming removed 3 bases at V and 4 bases at J, with 16 bases between. The CDR3 bases are TGCGCCAGCAGTCATAGGGTCCCAAGGGAATACGAGCAGTACTTC. Translated: CASSHRVPREYEQYF.

The chain recombines TRBV9 with TRBJ2-5; tentatively, D is TRBD1 or TRBD2 (6 bases each). The J call may not be correct, given that the DNA end is closer to TRBJ2-7. The CDR3 runs to 14 residues. Germline V gene data show CDR1 as SGDLS and CDR2 as YYNGEE. In DNA form, the CDR3 reads TGTGCCAGCAGCGTAGGGACAGCGGGCTACGAGCAGTACTTC. It specifies CASSVGTAGYEQYF.

This chain links TRBV28 with TRBJ1-6, with 8 bases aligning to TRBD1. The V gene's germline CDR1 is MDHEN and CDR2 SYDVKM. V was pared by 5 bases and J by 10 bases, with 7 bases of the junction left unmatched. The CDR3 has 14 amino acids. CDR3 amino acids: CASSPDREISPLHF. CDR3 DNA: TGTGCCAGCAGTCCGGACAGGGAAATATCACCCCTCCACTTT.

The rearrangement joins TRBV28 to TRBJ2-1; D remains unclear. The V gene lost 3 bases and the J gene lost 3 bases, with 3 bases spanning the gap. The CDR3 totals 12 residues. The germline V gene encodes CDR1 MDHEN and CDR2 SYDVKM. CDR3 loop: CASSLVYNEQFF. The CDR3 DNA follows: TGTGCCAGCAGTTTGGTCTACAATGAGCAGTTCTTC.

The V gene is TRBV2, the J gene TRBJ1-1; D is unclear. The CDR3 is made up of 12 amino acids. Germline V lookup: CDR1 SNHLY, CDR2 FYNNEI. V lost 3 bases to trimming and J lost 5 bases, with 7 bases between them. The CDR3 nucleotides read TGTGCCAGCAGTGATGCGGGGACTGAAGCTTTCTTT. Protein product: CASSDAGTEAFF. The full variable domain, its missing parts supplied by reference TRBV2 and TRBJ1-1, is EPEVTQTPSHQVTQMGQEVILRCVPISNHLYFYWYRQILGQKVEFLVSFYNNEISEKSEIFDDQFSVERPDGSNFTLKIRSTKLEDSAMYFCASSDAGTEAFFGQGTRLTVV.

V gene TRBV6-5 combines with J gene TRBJ1-2; weak D call: TRBD1 (5 bases). CDR3 length: 12 amino acids. Trimming left V 11 bases short and J 8 bases short, with 18 bases between. Germline V gene lookup returns CDR1 MNHEY and CDR2 SVGAGI. This CDR3 is CAARDLAQGYTF. As DNA, the CDR3 is TGTGCCGCCCGGGACTTAGCACAGGGCTACACCTTC.

The chain is built from TRBV11-2 and TRBJ2-7; 8 bases are a match to TRBD1. The junction had 10 bases not matched to a gene; V was cut back by 0 bases and J by 3 bases. The CDR3 runs 17 residues. Looked up from germline, CDR1 is SGHAT and CDR2 is FQNNGV. CDR3 nucleotide sequence: TGTGCCAGCAGCTTAGATCCCCCCGACAGGGGTTTCTACGAGCAGTACTTC. Its protein is CASSLDPPDRGFYEQYF.

This clone was seen a few times. The chain is built from TRBV5-1 and TRBJ2-7; TRBD2 agrees at 8 bases. V gave up 0 bases and J gave up 4 bases; unmatched junction bases: 6. The CDR3 runs to 15 residues. CDR1 SGHRS and CDR2 YFSETQ come from the germline V gene. CDR3 amino acids: CASSLATGGPYEQYF. Here the CDR3 DNA reads TGCGCCAGCAGCTTGGCGACGGGGGGGCCATACGAGCAGTACTTC.

The chain joins TRBV2 to TRBJ1-2; the D is unclear. V was pared by 2 bases and J by 4 bases, with 8 bases between. This CDR3 spans 13 amino acids. Germline CDR1 is SNHLY and CDR2 is FYNNEI. This CDR3 reads CASSESSFYGYTF. The CDR3 DNA reads as TGTGCCAGCAGTGAATCGTCTTTCTATGGCTACACCTTC.

The CDR3 coding sequence is TGTGCCAGCAGCATAAATCCGGGACTAGCGGGGAGCACAGATACGCAGTATTTT. This sequence encodes CASSINPGLAGSTDTQYF. J is TRBJ2-3 and V is TRBV7-8; 13 bases fit TRBD2. V shed 5 bases, J shed 0 bases, and the junction held 8 bases outside the gene matches. The length of the CDR3 is 18 residues. CDR1 is SGHVS, CDR2 FQNEAQ, per germline.

The chain carries TRBV5-1 and TRBJ1-2; D unclear. Trimming pared 4 bases from V and 1 base from J, leaving 11 bases between. CDR1 SGHRS and CDR2 YFSETQ come from the germline V gene. The CDR3 spans 14 residues. The CDR3 sequence: CASSPDEGNYGYTF. CDR3 sequence (DNA): TGCGCCAGCAGCCCGGACGAGGGTAACTATGGCTACACCTTC.

The gene calls are TRBV29-1 and TRBJ1-2, with D possibly being TRBD1 (6 bases). V dropped 5 bases and J dropped 0 bases, with 13 bases sitting between them. The CDR3 spans 14 residues. Germline loops: CDR1 SQVTM, CDR2 ANQGSEA. The CDR3 nucleotides read TGCAGCGTTCCAAAGGGGGGCCCTAACTATGGCTACACCTTC. Protein sequence: CSVPKGGPNYGYTF.

The chain recombines TRBV27 with TRBJ2-5; the D is unclear. This CDR3 is 13 amino acids long. Trimming took off 5 bases at V and 2 bases at J, with 9 bases between the two ends. The germline V gene encodes CDR1 MNHEY and CDR2 SMNVEV (reference sequence). CDR3 in amino acids: CASSNLNQETQYF. The DNA for the CDR3 is TGTGCCAGCAGTAATTTGAATCAAGAGACCCAGTACTTC.

The CDR3 nucleotides are TGTGCCAGCAAACAGGGGCCGGAGGGCTACACCTTC. Translating it yields CASKQGPEGYTF. The chain couples TRBV6-5 to TRBJ1-2; 7 bases line up with TRBD1. The CDR3 has 12 residues. V lost 7 bases, J lost 8 bases, and 7 bases stayed unmatched. Germline CDR1 and CDR2: MNHEY and SVGAGI.

The V call is TRBV19, the J call TRBJ2-2; TRBD2 is a possible D gene (6 bases). The CDR3 totals 14 residues. Trimming cost V 3 bases and J 3 bases, with 8 bases left between them. Per germline, CDR1 LNHDA and CDR2 SQIVND (reference sequence). The DNA for the CDR3 is TGTGCCAGTAGTATTGGGGGGTACACCGGGGAGCTGTTTTTT. This encodes CASSIGGYTGELFF.

The V call is TRBV25-1, the J call TRBJ1-1; D is undetermined. The CDR3 has 13 residues. Trimming took 2 bases from V and 9 from J, leaving 13 bases between them. The germline CDR1 and CDR2 sequences are MGHDK and SYGVNS. This CDR3 is CASSESGRNKAFF. For the CDR3, the DNA is TGTGCCAGCAGTGAAAGTGGACGAAATAAAGCTTTCTTT.

V usage is TRBV19 and J usage is TRBJ1-2, with unresolved D. CDR3 size: 15 residues. The ends were cut back, 1 base at V and 0 bases at J, with 9 bases in the middle. The V gene's germline CDR1 is LNHDA and CDR2 SQIVND (reference sequence). The CDR3 nucleotides read TGTGCCAGTAGTATAGGAAGGTCAGCTAACTATGGCTACACCTTC. Its protein product is CASSIGRSANYGYTF.

This chain links TRBV2 with TRBJ1-5; a possible D gene is TRBD1 (6 bases). Germline loops: CDR1 SNHLY, CDR2 FYNNEI. V shed 1 base and J shed 2 bases, with 9 bases lying between them. This CDR3 spans 15 amino acids. The CDR3 is CASSEEGGGNQPQHF. The CDR3 nucleotides read TGTGCCAGCAGTGAAGAGGGGGGGGGCAATCAGCCCCAGCATTTT.

The rearrangement uses TRBV9 and TRBJ2-1; 7 bases are a match to TRBD2. The V segment lost 0 bases and the J segment 6 bases; nucleotides outside the gene matches: 6. CDR1 is SGDLS, CDR2 YYNGEE, per germline. The length of the CDR3 is 15 residues. The CDR3: CASSVEGRAGNEQFF. CDR3 DNA: TGTGCCAGCAGCGTAGAGGGGAGGGCGGGCAATGAGCAGTTCTTC.

This sequence joins TRBV7-8 and TRBJ1-5; D ambiguous. Germline CDR1 and CDR2: SGHVS and FQNEAQ. This CDR3 is 17 amino acids long. V was clipped by 1 base and J by 0 bases, with 13 bases between them. DNA of the CDR3: TGTGCCAGCAGCTTAGTAGTGGACGGCTATAGCAATCAGCCCCAGCATTTT. This translates into CASSLVVDGYSNQPQHF.

This chain links TRBV5-1 with TRBJ1-2, with D unclear. From germline, CDR1 is SGHRS and CDR2 YFSETQ. V gave up 3 bases and J gave up 1 base, with 13 bases separating them. This CDR3 comprises 15 residues. CDR3 nucleotide sequence: TGCGCCAGCAGCTCAGAGCTGCCCCTTAACTATGGCTACACCTTC. Amino acids: CASSSELPLNYGYTF.

The chain employs TRBV5-6 and TRBJ1-6; D ambiguous. This CDR3 has 15 amino acids. V was cut by 1 base and J by 2 bases, with 7 bases left in between. Germline CDR1 is SGHDT and CDR2 is YYEEEE. CDR3 nucleotides: TGTGCCAGCAGCTTGATGGGTCCCTATAATTCACCCCTCCACTTT. It yields the protein CASSLMGPYNSPLHF.

V and J are TRBV19 and TRBJ1-5; 9 bases are a match to TRBD1. The V and J ends lost 6 bases and 6 bases, in that order; junction bases with no gene match: 6. The CDR3 runs to 14 residues. CDR1 and CDR2 (germline): LNHDA, SQIVND (reference sequence). CDR3: CASSLTGGSQPQHF. CDR3 nucleotide sequence: TGTGCCAGTAGCCTGACAGGGGGTAGTCAGCCCCAGCATTTT.

The chain employs TRBV6-1 and TRBJ2-5; 7 bases align to TRBD2. Looked up from germline, CDR1 is MNHNS and CDR2 is SASEGT. The V segment lost 5 bases and the J segment 4 bases; nucleotides outside the gene matches: 7. The CDR3 length is 14 residues. CDR3 DNA: TGTGCCAGCAGTCCGGGGAGGGAGCGAGAGACCCAGTACTTC. Amino acid sequence: CASSPGRERETQYF.